The source of this T cell receptor beta chain is a study of T cell responses to AZD1222 COVID-19 vaccine (dated by TCRdb to 2020 to 2022). About the study as a whole: AZD1222 recipients given second doses at about 4 weeks or at about 12 weeks were pooled, since spike-specific TCR depth and breadth were not found to differ between the two schedules. TCR sequencing covered approximately 230 trial participants: 200 to 220 given two doses of AZD1222 and about 26 given two doses of MenACWY control vaccine. Trial participants were enrolled by age into subgroups of 18-55, 56-69 and 70-plus years, and 148, 28 and 57 TCR-sequenced participants, respectively, were included in these subgroups.

Beyond this particular receptor, the publication reports: Reportedly, almost half of the unique spike-specific TCRs recognized epitopes lying outside the regions that are mutated in the B.1.351 and B.1.1.7 variants. No day 14 peak-response samples were available, so repertoires were characterized only after the peak T cell response. In the small 56-69-year group, the increase in depth fell short of significance, most likely because of low power. Conclusions about previously exposed vaccinees are limited, since just six AZD1222 recipients were seropositive for SARS-CoV-2 at baseline. Most participants were white British and females outnumbered males, and the authors suggested that clonal diversity may have been underestimated. A significant rise in spike-specific TCR breadth and depth was observed after two AZD1222 doses relative to day 0 and relative to MenACWY recipients. CD4 TCRs associated with the vaccine covered the entire spike protein, and the dominant responses were in regions 160-218 and 743-854.

The CDR3 regions of human TCRbeta chains were analyzed by immunosequencing. In the paper's pipeline: TCRs in the repertoires were compared against a reference library of SARS-CoV-2-specific TCRs that had been generated with the MIRA antigen-specificity platform. Breadth was defined as the fraction of unique TCRs that were SARS-CoV-2-associated. Depth was defined as the fraction of total T cells that were SARS-CoV-2-associated. Using the MIRA data, each spike-specific TCR was assigned both to the spike region to which the TCR was reactive and to a CD4 or CD8 class. Log10-transformed breadth and depth values were compared by one-way ANOVA with Sidak's multiple comparisons tests. Sourced from immuneACCESS, this table was stored by TCRdb with only in-frame sequences that have V and J called. A share of the clones is absent; for the studies checked, an unresolved V gene accounts for under half, and the remainder has no known explanation. V and J calls and clone size are copied from that table; D and trimming were computed from the DNA. Here the sample has around 120,000 clones; about 89% occur a single time. The ten largest clones add up to around 30% of the sample.

The sample's time point label, decoded: baseline before first vaccination. The vaccinee samples were drawn from two UK trials, COV001 and COV002, one of which was a single-blind randomized controlled phase 2/3 trial testing AZD1222 (ChAdOx1 nCoV-19) in healthy adults. Trial participant PBMC samples were collected at day 0 and day 28 after the second dose for TCRbeta chain sequencing. V is cut back by 4 bases and J by 4 bases, with 14 bases in the junction unmatched. From the germline V gene, CDR1 is SGHRS and CDR2 is YFSETQ. The CDR3 runs 16 residues from the cysteine to the phenylalanine. Only CDR3 DNA is held: 48 bases, read in frame from base 1. This clone was observed a few times. It lacks a known antigen. Per-nucleotide qualities are absent, and no much larger clonotype sits a single base away.

The TCR was taken from an adult in good health. This specimen consisted of peripheral blood, obtained on day 0 of AZD1222 vaccination. Recombination connected TRBV5-1 to TRBJ2-7, and TRBD2 aligns with 7 junction nucleotides. For the CDR3, the sequence is CASSGGLAGFAYEQYF. The nucleotide sequence is given as TGCGCCAGCAGCGGGGGGTTAGCGGGCTTTGCGTACGAGCAGTACTTC.